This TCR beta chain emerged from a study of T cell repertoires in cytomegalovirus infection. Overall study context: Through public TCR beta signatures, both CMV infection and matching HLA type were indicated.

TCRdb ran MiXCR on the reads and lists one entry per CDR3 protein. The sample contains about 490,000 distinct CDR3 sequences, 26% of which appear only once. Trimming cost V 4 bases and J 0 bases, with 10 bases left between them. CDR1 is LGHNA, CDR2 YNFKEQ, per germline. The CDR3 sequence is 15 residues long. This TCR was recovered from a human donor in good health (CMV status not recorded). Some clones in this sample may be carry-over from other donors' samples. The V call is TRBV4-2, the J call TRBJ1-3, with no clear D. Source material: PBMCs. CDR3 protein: CASSRAKASGNTIYF. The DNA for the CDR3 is TGTGCCAGCAGCCGTGCTAAGGCCTCTGGAAACACCATATATTTT.